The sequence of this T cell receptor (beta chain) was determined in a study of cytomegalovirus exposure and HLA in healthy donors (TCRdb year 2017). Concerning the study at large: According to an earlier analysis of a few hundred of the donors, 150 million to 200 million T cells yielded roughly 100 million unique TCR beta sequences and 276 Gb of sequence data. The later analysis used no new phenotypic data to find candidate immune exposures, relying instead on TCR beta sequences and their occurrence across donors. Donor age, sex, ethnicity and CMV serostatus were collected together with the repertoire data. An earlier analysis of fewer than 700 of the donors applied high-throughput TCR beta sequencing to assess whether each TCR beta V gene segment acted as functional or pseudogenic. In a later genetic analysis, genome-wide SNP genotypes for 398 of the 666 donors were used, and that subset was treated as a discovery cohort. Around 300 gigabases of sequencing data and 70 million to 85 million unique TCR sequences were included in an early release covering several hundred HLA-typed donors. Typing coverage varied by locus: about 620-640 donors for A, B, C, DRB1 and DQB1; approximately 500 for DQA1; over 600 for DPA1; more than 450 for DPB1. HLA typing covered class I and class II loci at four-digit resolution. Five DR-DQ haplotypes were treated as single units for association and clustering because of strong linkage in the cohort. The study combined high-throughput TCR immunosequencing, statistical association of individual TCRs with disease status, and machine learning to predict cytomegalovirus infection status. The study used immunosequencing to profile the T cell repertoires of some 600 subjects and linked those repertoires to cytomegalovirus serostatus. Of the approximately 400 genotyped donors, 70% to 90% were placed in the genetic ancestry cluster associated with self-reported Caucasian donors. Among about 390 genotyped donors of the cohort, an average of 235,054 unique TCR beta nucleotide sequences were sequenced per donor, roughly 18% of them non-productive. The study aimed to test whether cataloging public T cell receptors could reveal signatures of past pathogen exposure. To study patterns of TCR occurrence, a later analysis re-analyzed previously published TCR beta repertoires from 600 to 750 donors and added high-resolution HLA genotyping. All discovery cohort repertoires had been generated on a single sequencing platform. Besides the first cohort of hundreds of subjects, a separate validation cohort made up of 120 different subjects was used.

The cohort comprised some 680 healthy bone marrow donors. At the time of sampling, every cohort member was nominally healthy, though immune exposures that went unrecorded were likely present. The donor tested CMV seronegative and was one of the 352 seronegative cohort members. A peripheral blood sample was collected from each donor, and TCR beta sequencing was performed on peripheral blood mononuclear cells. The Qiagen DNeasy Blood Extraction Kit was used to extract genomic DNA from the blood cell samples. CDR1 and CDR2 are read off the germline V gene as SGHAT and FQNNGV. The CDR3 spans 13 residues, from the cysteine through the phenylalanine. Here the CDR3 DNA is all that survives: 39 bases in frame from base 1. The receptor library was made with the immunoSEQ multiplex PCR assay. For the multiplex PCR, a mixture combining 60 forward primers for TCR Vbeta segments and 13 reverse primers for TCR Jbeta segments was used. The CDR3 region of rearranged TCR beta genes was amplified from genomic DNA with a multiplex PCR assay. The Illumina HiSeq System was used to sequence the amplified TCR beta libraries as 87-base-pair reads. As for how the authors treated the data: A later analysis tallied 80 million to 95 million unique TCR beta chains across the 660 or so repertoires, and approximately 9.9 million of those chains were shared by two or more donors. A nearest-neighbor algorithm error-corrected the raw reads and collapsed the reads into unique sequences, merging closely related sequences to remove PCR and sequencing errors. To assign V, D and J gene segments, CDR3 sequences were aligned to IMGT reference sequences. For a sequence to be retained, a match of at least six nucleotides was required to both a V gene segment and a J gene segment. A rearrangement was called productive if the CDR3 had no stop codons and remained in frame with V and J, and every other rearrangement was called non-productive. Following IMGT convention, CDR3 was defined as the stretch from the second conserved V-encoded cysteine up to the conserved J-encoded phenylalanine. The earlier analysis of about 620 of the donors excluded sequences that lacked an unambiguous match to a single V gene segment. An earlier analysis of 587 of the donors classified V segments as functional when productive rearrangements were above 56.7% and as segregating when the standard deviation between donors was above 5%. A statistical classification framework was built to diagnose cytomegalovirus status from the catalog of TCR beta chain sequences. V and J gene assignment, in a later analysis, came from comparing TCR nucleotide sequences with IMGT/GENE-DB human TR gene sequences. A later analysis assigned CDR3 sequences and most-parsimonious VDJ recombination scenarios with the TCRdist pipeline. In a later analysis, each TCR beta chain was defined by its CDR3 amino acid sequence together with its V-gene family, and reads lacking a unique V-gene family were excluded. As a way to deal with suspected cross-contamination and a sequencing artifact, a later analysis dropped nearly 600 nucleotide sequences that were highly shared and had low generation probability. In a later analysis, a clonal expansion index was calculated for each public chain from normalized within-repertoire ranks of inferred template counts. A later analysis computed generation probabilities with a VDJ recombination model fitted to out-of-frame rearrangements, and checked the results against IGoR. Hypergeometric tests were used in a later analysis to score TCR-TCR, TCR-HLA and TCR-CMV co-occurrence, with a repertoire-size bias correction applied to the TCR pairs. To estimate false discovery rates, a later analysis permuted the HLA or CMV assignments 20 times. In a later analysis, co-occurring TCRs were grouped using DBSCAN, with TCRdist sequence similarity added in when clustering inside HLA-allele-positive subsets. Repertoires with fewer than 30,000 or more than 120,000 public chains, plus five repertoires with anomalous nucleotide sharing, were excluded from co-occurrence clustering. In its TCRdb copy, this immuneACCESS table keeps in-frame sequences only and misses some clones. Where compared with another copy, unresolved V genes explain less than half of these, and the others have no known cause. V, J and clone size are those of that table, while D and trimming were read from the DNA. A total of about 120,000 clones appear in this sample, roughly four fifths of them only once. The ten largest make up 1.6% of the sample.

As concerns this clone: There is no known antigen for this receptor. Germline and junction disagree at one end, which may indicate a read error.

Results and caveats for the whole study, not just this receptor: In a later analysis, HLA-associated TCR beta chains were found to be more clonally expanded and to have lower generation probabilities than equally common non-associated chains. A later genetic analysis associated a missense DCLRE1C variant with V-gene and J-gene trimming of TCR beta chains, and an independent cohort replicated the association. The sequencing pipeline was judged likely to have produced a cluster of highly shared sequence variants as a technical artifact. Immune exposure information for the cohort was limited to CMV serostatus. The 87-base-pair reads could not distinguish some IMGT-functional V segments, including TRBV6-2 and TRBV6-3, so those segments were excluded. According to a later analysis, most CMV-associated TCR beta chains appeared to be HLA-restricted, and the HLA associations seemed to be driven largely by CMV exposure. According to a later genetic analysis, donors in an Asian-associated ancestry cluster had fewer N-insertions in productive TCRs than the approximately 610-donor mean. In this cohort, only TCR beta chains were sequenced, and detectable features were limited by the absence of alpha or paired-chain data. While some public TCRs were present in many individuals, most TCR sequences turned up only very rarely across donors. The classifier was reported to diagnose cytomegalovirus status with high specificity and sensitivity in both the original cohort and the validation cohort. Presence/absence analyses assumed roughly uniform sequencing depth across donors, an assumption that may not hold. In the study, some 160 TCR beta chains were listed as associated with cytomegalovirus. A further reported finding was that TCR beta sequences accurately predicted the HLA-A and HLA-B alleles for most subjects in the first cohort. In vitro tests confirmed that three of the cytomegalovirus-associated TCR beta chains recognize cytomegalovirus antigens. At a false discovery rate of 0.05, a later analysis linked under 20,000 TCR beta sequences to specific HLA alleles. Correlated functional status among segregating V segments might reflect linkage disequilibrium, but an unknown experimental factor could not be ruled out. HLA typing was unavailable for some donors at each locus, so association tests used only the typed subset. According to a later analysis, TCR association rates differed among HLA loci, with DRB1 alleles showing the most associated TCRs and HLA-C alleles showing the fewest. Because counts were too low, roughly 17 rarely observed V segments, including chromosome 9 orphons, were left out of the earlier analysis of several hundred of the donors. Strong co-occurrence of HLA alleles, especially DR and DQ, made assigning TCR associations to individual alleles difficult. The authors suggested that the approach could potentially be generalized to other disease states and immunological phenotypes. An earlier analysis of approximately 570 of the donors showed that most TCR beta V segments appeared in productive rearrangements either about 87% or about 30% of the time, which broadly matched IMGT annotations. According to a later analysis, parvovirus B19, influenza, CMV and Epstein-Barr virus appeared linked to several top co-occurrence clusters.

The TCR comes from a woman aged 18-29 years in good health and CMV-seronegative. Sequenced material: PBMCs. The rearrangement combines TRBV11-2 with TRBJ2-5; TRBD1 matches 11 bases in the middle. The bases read TGTGCCAGCAGCCCATCCCGTCCGGGACAGGGGGACTTC. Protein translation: CASSPSRPGQGDF.